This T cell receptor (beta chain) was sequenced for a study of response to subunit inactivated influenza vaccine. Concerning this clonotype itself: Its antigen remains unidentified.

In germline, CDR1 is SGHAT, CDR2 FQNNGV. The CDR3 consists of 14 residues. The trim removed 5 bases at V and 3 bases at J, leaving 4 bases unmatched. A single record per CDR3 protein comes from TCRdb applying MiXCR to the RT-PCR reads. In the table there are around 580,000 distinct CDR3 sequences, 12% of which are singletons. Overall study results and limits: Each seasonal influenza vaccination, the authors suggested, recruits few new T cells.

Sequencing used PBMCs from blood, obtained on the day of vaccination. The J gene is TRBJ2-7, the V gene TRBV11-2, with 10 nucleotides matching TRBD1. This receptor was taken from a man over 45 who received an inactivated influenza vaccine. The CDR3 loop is CASSPGQGYYEQYF. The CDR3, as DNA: TGTGCCAGCAGCCCGGGACAGGGGTACTACGAGCAGTACTTC.